This T cell receptor beta chain was sequenced during a study of neurological immune-mediated disorders. J was trimmed by 9 bases and V by 6 bases; bases with no gene match: 7. The germline V gene has CDR1 ENHRY and CDR2 SYGVKD. This CDR3 is built from 14 residues. TCRdb recomputed calls from the 5' RACE reads with MiXCR, one row per CDR3 protein. The sample holds fewer than 20,000 distinct CDR3 sequences; under 15% are singletons and the top ten take about an eighth. This clonotype ranks as medium-sized. The material sequenced was PBMCs. The source is a man in his 60s with HTLV-1-associated myelopathy (HAM/TSP). The chain uses TRBV10-3 and TRBJ1-6; 8 positions match TRBD1. This CDR3 is CAIRGGQEISPLHF. The DNA of the CDR3 is TGTGCCATCAGGGGGGGACAGGAGATTTCACCCCTCCACTTT.